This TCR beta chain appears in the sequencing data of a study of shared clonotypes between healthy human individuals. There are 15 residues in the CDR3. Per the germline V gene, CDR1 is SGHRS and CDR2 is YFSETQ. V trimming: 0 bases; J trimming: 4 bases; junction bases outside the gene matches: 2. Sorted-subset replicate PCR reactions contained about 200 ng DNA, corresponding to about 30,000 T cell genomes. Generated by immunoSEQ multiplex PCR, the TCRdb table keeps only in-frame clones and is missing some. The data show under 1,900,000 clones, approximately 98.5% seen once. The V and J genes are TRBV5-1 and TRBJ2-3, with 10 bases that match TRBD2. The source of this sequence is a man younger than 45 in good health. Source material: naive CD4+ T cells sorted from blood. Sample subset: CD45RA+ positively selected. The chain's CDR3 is CASSLVLAGADTQYF. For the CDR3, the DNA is TGCGCCAGCAGCTTGGTCCTAGCGGGAGCAGATACGCAGTATTTT. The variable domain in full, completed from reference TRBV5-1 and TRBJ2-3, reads KAGVTQTPRYLIKTRGQQVTLSCSPISGHRSVSWYQQTPGQGLQFLFEYFSETQRNKGNFPGRFSGRQFSNSRSEMNVSTLELGDSALYLCASSLVLAGADTQYFGPGTRLTVL.